Listed below are T cell receptor beta chains from one sample, sequenced in a study of T cells in Graves' hyperthyroidism and ophthalmopathy. Using its own MiXCR run on the multiplex PCR reads, TCRdb lists one record per CDR3 protein. This table has about 270,000 distinct CDR3 sequences, 20% to 25% appearing once. The sequenced material came from blood. All receptors derive from a man aged 30 to 39 with Graves' ophthalmopathy. Both conserved end residues are part of each CDR3. Each record gives: J gene, CDR3 length, V gene, CDR3 protein.

J gene: TRBJ2-1
CDR3 length: 14
V gene: TRBV19
CDR3 protein: CASNARTQRNEQFF

J gene: TRBJ2-3
CDR3 length: 14
V gene: TRBV7-9
CDR3 protein: CASSLVSWEDTQYF

J gene: TRBJ1-3
CDR3 length: 11
V gene: TRBV28
CDR3 protein: CASRVSHTIYF

J gene: TRBJ2-3
CDR3 length: 14
V gene: TRBV11-2
CDR3 protein: CASSLGPVSGRLYF

J gene: TRBJ1-1
CDR3 length: 19
V gene: TRBV12-3/TRBV12-4
CDR3 protein: CASITYRYRGSRRDTEAFF

J gene: TRBJ2-7
CDR3 length: 13
V gene: TRBV9
CDR3 protein: CASSDGTSYEQYF

J gene: TRBJ2-7
CDR3 length: 17
V gene: TRBV7-9
CDR3 protein: CASSISPWTSGEYEQYF

J gene: TRBJ2-3
CDR3 length: 13
V gene: TRBV28
CDR3 protein: CASSPSSGYTQYF

J gene: TRBJ2-7
CDR3 length: 16
V gene: TRBV6-5
CDR3 protein: CASSYLGGDFPYEQYF

J gene: TRBJ2-5
CDR3 length: 17
V gene: TRBV6-1
CDR3 protein: CASRGRRLRVQEMAQYF

J gene: TRBJ2-1
CDR3 length: 17
V gene: TRBV28
CDR3 protein: CASSFFALAGGKNEQFF

J gene: TRBJ2-5
CDR3 length: 13
V gene: TRBV11-1
CDR3 protein: CASSSYGGETQYF

J gene: TRBJ2-3
CDR3 length: 15
V gene: TRBV12-3/TRBV12-4
CDR3 protein: CASSSRQGGTDTQYF

J gene: TRBJ2-7
CDR3 length: 13
V gene: TRBV6-9
CDR3 protein: CASSYLEDYEQYF

J gene: TRBJ2-7
CDR3 length: 15
V gene: TRBV7-8
CDR3 protein: CASSFTSGQGYEQYF

J gene: TRBJ1-5
CDR3 length: 13
V gene: TRBV6-1
CDR3 protein: CASSDLSNQPQHF

J gene: TRBJ2-3
CDR3 length: 15
V gene: TRBV5-4
CDR3 protein: CASSPGVFSPDTQYF

J gene: TRBJ1-5
CDR3 length: 15
V gene: TRBV6-8
CDR3 protein: CASRRTRLSNQPQHF

J gene: TRBJ1-2
CDR3 length: 14
V gene: TRBV12-3/TRBV12-4
CDR3 protein: CASSFGTGTYGYTF

J gene: TRBJ2-7
CDR3 length: 16
V gene: TRBV6-2/TRBV6-3
CDR3 protein: CASSYPQDTPNYEQYF

J gene: TRBJ2-5
CDR3 length: 15
V gene: TRBV6-1
CDR3 protein: CASSEARTVQETQYF

J gene: TRBJ2-1
CDR3 length: 16
V gene: TRBV11-3
CDR3 protein: CASSSSGTSGRSEQFF

J gene: TRBJ2-7
CDR3 length: 13
V gene: TRBV28
CDR3 protein: CATQGTVAYEQYF

J gene: TRBJ1-2
CDR3 length: 11
V gene: TRBV6-2/TRBV6-3
CDR3 protein: CASSSGNGYTF

J gene: TRBJ2-5
CDR3 length: 16
V gene: TRBV3-1
CDR3 protein: CASSQETGTGEETQYF

J gene: TRBJ1-5
CDR3 length: 13
V gene: TRBV20-1
CDR3 protein: CSALTAEDQPQHF

J gene: TRBJ1-6
CDR3 length: 17
V gene: TRBV6-6
CDR3 protein: CASSYSSLGTYGSPLHF

J gene: TRBJ2-7
CDR3 length: 15
V gene: TRBV20-1
CDR3 protein: CSARSASGRVYEQYF

J gene: TRBJ2-1
CDR3 length: 12
V gene: TRBV7-6
CDR3 protein: CASSHGADEQFF

J gene: TRBJ2-1
CDR3 length: 13
V gene: TRBV2
CDR3 protein: CASPGIGADEQFF

J gene: TRBJ1-1
CDR3 length: 13
V gene: TRBV27
CDR3 protein: CASGGVMNTEAFF

J gene: TRBJ1-1
CDR3 length: 14
V gene: TRBV6-1
CDR3 protein: CASGGQGPNTEAFF

J gene: TRBJ1-6
CDR3 length: 14
V gene: TRBV2
CDR3 protein: CASSGQADRAPLHF

J gene: TRBJ2-2
CDR3 length: 16
V gene: TRBV27
CDR3 protein: CASSLSDRLDTGELFF

J gene: TRBJ2-3
CDR3 length: 16
V gene: TRBV3-1
CDR3 protein: CASSQHRDYSTDTQYF

J gene: TRBJ1-4
CDR3 length: 16
V gene: TRBV3-1
CDR3 protein: CASSQVIGEPNEKLFF

J gene: TRBJ1-1
CDR3 length: 14
V gene: TRBV3-1
CDR3 protein: CASRTSFGNTEAFF

J gene: TRBJ2-2
CDR3 length: 13
V gene: TRBV28
CDR3 protein: CASSKGLTGELFF